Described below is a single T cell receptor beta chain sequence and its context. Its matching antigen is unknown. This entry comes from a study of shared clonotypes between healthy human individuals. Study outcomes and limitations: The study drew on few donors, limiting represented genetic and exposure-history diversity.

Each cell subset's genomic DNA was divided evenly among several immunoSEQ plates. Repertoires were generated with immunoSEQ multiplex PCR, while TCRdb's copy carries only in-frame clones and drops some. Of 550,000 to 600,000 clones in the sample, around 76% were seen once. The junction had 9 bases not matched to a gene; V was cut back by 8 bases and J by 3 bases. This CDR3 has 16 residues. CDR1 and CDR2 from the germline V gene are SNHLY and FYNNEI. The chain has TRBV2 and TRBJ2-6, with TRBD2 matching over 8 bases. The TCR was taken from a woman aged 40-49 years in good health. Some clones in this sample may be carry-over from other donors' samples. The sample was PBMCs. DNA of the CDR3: TGTGCCAGCGGGGACGGGAGGGCCGGTGGGGCCAACGTCCTGACTTTC. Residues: CASGDGRAGGANVLTF.